The present entry profiles one TCR beta chain with its context. TCRdb keeps only in-frame clones here, not all; method: immunoSEQ multiplex PCR. The repertoire holds 60,000 to 70,000 clones, with about 91% as singletons. The sample is drawn from a study of blood T cell repertoires in COVID-19. This CDR3 comprises 15 residues. The germline gives CDR1 MNHEY, CDR2 SVGAGI. The V and J ends lost 5 bases and 3 bases, in that order; junction bases with no gene match: 9. The sample taken for sequencing was peripheral blood. This clonotype was obtained from a human donor with active COVID-19. The donor label of this sample is uncertain. This rearrangement joins TRBV6-5 to TRBJ2-7; TRBD2 aligns across 8 bases. In nucleotides, the CDR3 is TGTGCCAGCAGTACCGCGGGAGGCTCCCTCTACGAGCAGTACTTC. It is translated as CASSTAGGSLYEQYF.